These 21 T cell receptor beta chains share one sample of origin, sequenced in a study of glioma-infiltrating T cells after dendritic cell vaccination. Measured with immunoSEQ multiplex PCR; TCRdb has only the in-frame clones, and not every one. The sample includes 55,000 to 75,000 clones, about 76% seen only once; the top ten take 7.9%. The material was blood, obtained before dendritic cell vaccination. All receptors derive from a human donor with glioblastoma.

This clone showed up just a few times. V and J are TRBV11-3 and TRBJ1-2; no definite D call. V was shortened by 0 bases and J by 1 base, with 12 bases between the two germline ends. Germline lookup yields CDR1 SGHNT and CDR2 YENEEA. The CDR3 extends over 16 amino acids. The CDR3 DNA sequence: TGTGCCAGCAGCTTAGAGGGGAGGAGCGGTAACTATGGCTACACCTTC. It encodes CASSLEGRSGNYGYTF.

V usage is TRBV7-2 and J usage is TRBJ1-2; possibly TRBD1 for D (6 bases). V shed 5 bases and J shed 2 bases, with 15 bases lying between them. This CDR3 spans 15 amino acids. CDR1 is SGHTA and CDR2 is FQGNSA in the germline V gene. The CDR3 DNA is TGTGCCAGCAGCCCCAGAGGGGGGGACAACTATGGCTACACCTTC. This encodes CASSPRGGDNYGYTF.

This sequence joins TRBV5-8 and TRBJ1-4; weak D call: TRBD1 (6 bases). Germline V CDR1 and CDR2: SGHTS, YDEGEE. Trimming removed 5 bases from V and 0 bases from J, with 11 bases in between. CDR3 length equals 15 residues. CDR3 DNA: TGTGCCAGCAGGTCTTGGACAGCAACTAATGAAAAACTGTTTTTT. It is translated as CASRSWTATNEKLFF.

This clone has more than one count but fewer than ten. The rearrangement joins TRBV2 to TRBJ1-6; 7 nucleotides agree with TRBD1. Looked up from germline, CDR1 is SNHLY and CDR2 is FYNNEI. V was clipped by 9 bases and J by 9 bases; unmatched bases: 5. There are 12 residues in the CDR3. CDR3 in amino acids: CASTGESSPLHF. The CDR3 DNA reads TGTGCCAGTACAGGGGAGTCTTCACCCCTCCACTTT.

The rearrangement links TRBV6-1 to TRBJ1-6; the D gene is possibly TRBD1 (5 bases). This CDR3 is built from 14 residues. Trimming cost V 6 bases and J 5 bases, with 11 bases left between them. Germline CDR1 and CDR2: MNHNS and SASEGT. This CDR3 reads CASSLTENNSPLHF. Written as DNA, the CDR3 is TGTGCCAGCAGCCTGACAGAAAATAATTCACCCCTCCACTTT.

This clone is medium-sized. The V call is TRBV19, the J call TRBJ1-1, with 7 positions matching TRBD1. The CDR3 length is 14 residues. The V segment lost 2 bases and the J segment 7 bases; nucleotides outside the gene matches: 7. Germline CDR1 is LNHDA and CDR2 is SQIVND (reference sequence). CDR3 region: CASSIRQGGSEAFF. CDR3 DNA sequence: TGTGCCAGTAGTATAAGGCAGGGGGGTAGTGAAGCTTTCTTT.

The rearrangement uses TRBV29-1 and TRBJ2-2; D possibly corresponds to TRBD1 (6 bases). Per the germline V gene, CDR1 is SQVTM and CDR2 is ANQGSEA. The CDR3 has 12 amino acids. The V end lost 6 bases, the J end lost 4 bases, and 9 bases lay between the germline ends. DNA of the CDR3: TGCAGCGTGGGACATAGCACCGGGGAGCTGTTTTTT. As protein: CSVGHSTGELFF.

The rearrangement links TRBV7-8 to TRBJ1-6, with no clear D. V was trimmed by 1 base and J by 4 bases, leaving 17 bases between them. The CDR3 totals 18 residues. Germline V gene sequence: CDR1 SGHVS, CDR2 FQNEAQ. The DNA of the CDR3 is TGTGCCAGCAGCTTAGTTGGGTGGTCGAGGACTTATAATTCACCCCTCCACTTT. Its protein product is CASSLVGWSRTYNSPLHF.

This sequence joins TRBV5-6 and TRBJ2-3; a weak D match, TRBD2 (5 bases). The CDR3 is 16 amino acids. Per germline, CDR1 SGHDT and CDR2 YYEEEE. V dropped 1 base and J dropped 0 bases, with 12 bases sitting between them. DNA for the CDR3: TGTGCCAGCAGCTTGTTAGGACTCCCTAGCACAGATACGCAGTATTTT. This codes for CASSLLGLPSTDTQYF.

The chain has TRBV27 and TRBJ1-2, with TRBD1 matching over 9 bases. CDR1 is MNHEY, CDR2 SMNVEV, per germline (reference sequence). V lost 4 bases, J lost 8 bases, and 11 bases stayed unmatched. There are 15 residues in the CDR3. This CDR3 is CASSWTGQGRNGYTF. The CDR3, as DNA: TGTGCCAGCAGTTGGACGGGACAGGGAAGAAACGGCTACACCTTC.

V usage is TRBV6-5 and J usage is TRBJ2-5, with 8 bases lining up with TRBD1. J was trimmed by 3 bases and V by 6 bases; bases with no gene match: 3. This CDR3 is built from 13 residues. The V gene's germline CDR1 is MNHEY and CDR2 SVGAGI. CDR3 DNA sequence: TGTGCCAGCAGCCGACAGGGGAAAGAGACCCAGTACTTC. Translated: CASSRQGKETQYF.

The V and J genes are TRBV2 and TRBJ1-1, with D possibly TRBD1 on 6 matching bases. The CDR3 runs 13 residues. V lost 9 bases and J lost 1, with 12 bases in between. Germline CDR1 reads SNHLY; CDR2 reads FYNNEI. For the CDR3, the DNA is TGTGCCAGTCAAAACAGGGAGAACACTGAAGCTTTCTTT. As protein: CASQNRENTEAFF.

The chain joins TRBV5-5 to TRBJ1-2; tentative D call: TRBD1 (5 bases). Germline loops: CDR1 SGHKS, CDR2 YYEKEE (reference sequence). V dropped 2 bases and J dropped 3 bases, with 11 bases sitting between them. CDR3 length: 14 residues. CDR3 coding DNA: TGTGCCAGCAGCTTAGGGGAGGGCGACTATGGCTACACCTTC. This sequence encodes CASSLGEGDYGYTF.

This chain links TRBV29-1 with TRBJ1-2; D not certain. Germline CDR1 reads SQVTM; CDR2 reads ANQGSEA. With 4 bases removed from V and 4 bases from J, the gap between germline ends came to 10 bases. The CDR3 loop spans 12 amino acids. CDR3 DNA sequence: TGCAGCGTTGTTGTGTACTCCTATGGCTACACCTTC. Translated, it gives CSVVVYSYGYTF.

The chain employs TRBV7-2 and TRBJ2-1, with D perhaps TRBD2 (6 bases). CDR3 length equals 13 residues. The germline V gene encodes CDR1 SGHTA and CDR2 FQGNSA. The V end lost 5 bases, the J end lost 3 bases, and 8 bases lay between the germline ends. CDR3 nucleotides: TGTGCCAGCAGCGCGACTAGCTACAATGAGCAGTTCTTC. Translation gives CASSATSYNEQFF.

The CDR3 loop is CASSRGSYSSYEQYF. CDR3 sequence (DNA): TGTGCCAGCAGTCGCGGATCCTATAGCTCCTACGAGCAGTACTTC. The chain carries TRBV6-1 and TRBJ2-7; D uncertain. Trimming removed 5 bases from V and 0 bases from J, with 14 bases in between. Germline V gene sequence: CDR1 MNHNS, CDR2 SASEGT. The CDR3 consists of 15 residues.

The chain recombines TRBV2 with TRBJ1-5, with a weak D call TRBD1 (5 bases). This CDR3 has 15 residues. Germline V gives CDR1 SNHLY, CDR2 FYNNEI. V lost 7 bases and J 0 bases, leaving 13 bases between the germline ends. The CDR3 DNA is TGTGCCAGCAAGGGGATGGCAGGTAGCAATCAGCCCCAGCATTTT. This sequence encodes CASKGMAGSNQPQHF.

The chain carries TRBV5-4 and TRBJ1-2, with D possibly TRBD1 on 6 matching bases. The CDR3 has 15 amino acids. The germline gives CDR1 SGHNT, CDR2 YYREEE (reference sequence). V lost 2 bases and J lost 8, with 19 bases in between. For the CDR3, the DNA is TGTGCCAGCAGCTTTACCCAACTGGACAGAGGCGGCTACACCTTC. It encodes CASSFTQLDRGGYTF. The whole variable domain, filled in from reference TRBV5-4 and TRBJ1-2, reads ETGVTQSPTHLIKTRGQQVTLRCSSQSGHNTVSWYQQALGQGPQFIFQYYREEENGRGNFPPRFSGLQFPNYSSELNVNALELDDSALYLCASSFTQLDRGGYTFGSGTRLTVV.

This clone occurred once. The chain uses TRBV6-5 and TRBJ2-7; 8 bases map to TRBD1. Germline CDR1 and CDR2: MNHEY and SVGAGI. CDR3 size: 12 residues. V lost 11 bases, J lost 2 bases, and 5 bases stayed unmatched. This CDR3 reads CAARDRTYEQYF. The CDR3 nucleotides read TGTGCCGCCCGGGACAGGACCTACGAGCAGTACTTC.

This clone was seen only a few times. The V call is TRBV18, the J call TRBJ1-5, with 8 bases matching TRBD1. The CDR3 is 17 residues long. With V trimmed by 0 bases and J by 4 bases, 8 bases remained unmatched. Germline V lookup: CDR1 KGHSH, CDR2 LQKENI. The CDR3 DNA reads TGTGCCAGCTCACCACCGCGGACAGGGTTAAGGAATCAGCCCCAGCATTTT. The encoded protein is CASSPPRTGLRNQPQHF.

The chain combines TRBV15 with TRBJ1-4; 8 nucleotides agree with TRBD1. This CDR3 has 16 amino acids. Germline V lookup: CDR1 LNHNV, CDR2 YYDKDF (reference sequence). V shed 1 base, J shed 7 bases, and the junction held 8 bases outside the gene matches. The CDR3 region is CATSRGPGGEGEKLFF. DNA of the CDR3: TGTGCCACCAGCAGAGGTCCAGGGGGCGAGGGTGAAAAACTGTTTTTT.